The 20 T cell receptor beta chains below were found in one sample sequenced in a study of PD-1 blockade in classical Hodgkin lymphoma. The time point is: cycle 4 day 1 (C4D1), after less than 7 weeks of nivolumab. Patients all relapsed after autologous stem cell transplantation, and there was variation in brentuximab vedotin exposure. Investigators obtained CD8+ T cells from thawed PBMCs by magnetic negative selection. Repertoires were generated with immunoSEQ multiplex PCR, while TCRdb's copy carries only in-frame clones and drops some. The table shows about 20,000 clones, with 75% to 90% occurring only once. The specimen was CD8+ T cells from blood, collected before the fourth cycle of nivolumab. The receptor source for this set is a human donor with classical Hodgkin lymphoma.

V gene TRBV15 combines with J gene TRBJ1-5, with TRBD1 as a possible D gene (6 bases). The germline gives CDR1 LNHNV, CDR2 YYDKDF (reference sequence). With 0 bases removed from V and 3 bases from J, the gap between germline ends came to 15 bases. The CDR3 is 17 amino acids. The CDR3 DNA reads TGTGCCACCAGCAGAGATCTAGGGGGGGGAGACAATCAGCCCCAGCATTTT. This gives the protein CATSRDLGGGDNQPQHF.

The chain is built from TRBV27 and TRBJ2-2; 12 bases map to TRBD1. The CDR3 runs 15 residues. CDR1 MNHEY and CDR2 SMNVEV come from the germline V gene (reference sequence). The V and J ends lost 2 bases and 7 bases, in that order; junction bases with no gene match: 2. The chain's CDR3 is CASSLGTGGGGELFF. CDR3 DNA: TGTGCCAGCAGTTTAGGGACAGGGGGCGGCGGGGAGCTGTTTTTT.

The genes are TRBV7-9 and TRBJ2-3; the match to TRBD2 covers 7 bases. The V and J ends lost 5 bases and 3 bases, in that order; junction bases with no gene match: 2. Germline assignment: CDR1 SEHNR and CDR2 FQNEAQ (reference sequence). The CDR3 loop spans 13 amino acids. CDR3 protein: CASSGRGTDTQYF. The CDR3 DNA is TGTGCCAGCAGCGGGAGGGGAACAGATACGCAGTATTTT.

The genes are TRBV29-1 and TRBJ2-4; D is ambiguous. The CDR3 has 14 residues. The germline CDR1 and CDR2 sequences are SQVTM and ANQGSEA. Trimming shortened V by 6 bases and J by 8 bases, and 20 bases separated the two germline ends. This CDR3 is CSVAEDPVEDIQYF. The DNA of the CDR3 is TGCAGCGTGGCAGAAGACCCGGTTGAGGACATTCAGTACTTC.

The chain links TRBV6-5 to TRBJ1-2; 8 bases map to TRBD1. CDR1 MNHEY and CDR2 SVGAGI come from the germline V gene. This CDR3 comprises 15 residues. V shed 5 bases, J shed 4 bases, and the junction held 9 bases outside the gene matches. CDR3 protein: CASSTQQGDSYGYTF. The CDR3 region has the DNA TGTGCCAGCAGTACCCAACAGGGGGATAGCTATGGCTACACCTTC.

J is TRBJ2-7 and V is TRBV6-6; D remains ambiguous. There are 11 residues in the CDR3. Germline loops: CDR1 MNHNY, CDR2 SVGAGI (reference sequence). Trimming removed 0 bases at V and 5 bases at J, with 2 bases between. CDR3 amino acids: CASSYSDEQYF. CDR3 DNA sequence: TGTGCCAGCAGTTACTCGGACGAGCAGTACTTC.

The rearrangement uses TRBV7-9 and TRBJ1-2; tentatively, D is TRBD1 (6 bases). Germline loops: CDR1 SEHNR, CDR2 FQNEAQ (reference sequence). The V gene lost 0 bases and the J gene lost 5 bases, with 22 bases spanning the gap. The CDR3 runs 18 residues. CDR3 in amino acids: CASSLAPGVALKTYGYTF. For the CDR3, the DNA is TGTGCCAGCAGCTTAGCGCCAGGGGTAGCCCTCAAAACTTATGGCTACACCTTC.

The rearrangement links TRBV21-1 to TRBJ1-1. TRBV21-1 has pseudogene status. The CDR3 runs to 16 residues. The CDR3 loop reads CASSKDPRGGDTEAFF. CDR3 bases: TGTGCCAGCAGCAAAGACCCCCGGGGGGGGGACACTGAAGCTTTCTTT.

In this sample, this clone turned up a few times. Other nucleotide sequences in the sample specify the same CDR3. This chain uses TRBV27 with TRBJ1-1; D is undetermined. V lost 6 bases to trimming and J lost 1 base, with 9 bases between them. The CDR3 sequence is 13 residues long. Germline assignment: CDR1 MNHEY and CDR2 SMNVEV (reference sequence). As DNA, the CDR3 is TGTGCCAGCAGCCTAACCGGGAACACTGAAGCTTTCTTT. Translating it yields CASSLTGNTEAFF.

The count of this clone is one. J is TRBJ2-7 and V is TRBV27, with no clear D. With 3 bases removed from V and 1 base from J, the gap between germline ends came to 7 bases. The CDR3 has 13 amino acids. Germline CDR1 is MNHEY and CDR2 is SMNVEV (reference sequence). In DNA form, the CDR3 reads TGTGCCAGCAGTTTCGGGCATTCCTACGAGCAGTACTTC. Translated, it gives CASSFGHSYEQYF.

The chain carries TRBV6-5 and TRBJ2-7, with TRBD2 identical over 7 bases. Germline assignment: CDR1 MNHEY and CDR2 SVGAGI. This CDR3 spans 15 amino acids. V trimming: 6 bases; J trimming: 2 bases; junction bases outside the gene matches: 10. The CDR3 nucleotides are TGTGCCAGCAGCCTAGGGGAGGGGTCCGCCTACGAGCAGTACTTC. This encodes CASSLGEGSAYEQYF.

This chain joins TRBV7-2 and TRBJ2-1; D is uncertain. CDR3 length: 15 amino acids. With 3 bases removed from V and 1 base from J, the gap between germline ends came to 10 bases. Germline CDR1 SGHTA, CDR2 FQGNSA. The CDR3 DNA reads as TGTGCCAGCAGCTTTACCGTTATATCCTACAATGAGCAGTTCTTC. Translating gives CASSFTVISYNEQFF. The full variable domain, completed using reference TRBV7-2 and TRBJ2-1, is GAGVSQSPSNKVTEKGKDVELRCDPISGHTALYWYRQSLGQGLEFLIYFQGNSAPDKSGLPSDRFSAERTGGSVSTLTIQRTQQEDSAVYLCASSFTVISYNEQFFGPGTRLTVL.

The chain carries TRBV5-4 and TRBJ2-5; unclear D gene. The tail of the sequence fits TRBJ2-7 better, so the J call may be wrong. There are 12 residues in the CDR3. The V gene's germline CDR1 is SGHNT and CDR2 YYREEE (reference sequence). DNA for the CDR3: TGTGCCAGCAGTCCCGACTCCTACGAGCAGTACTTC. Translating gives CASSPDSYEQYF.

This CDR3 is CASSLTEYTYEQYF. Here the CDR3 DNA reads TGTGCCAGCAGTCTGACAGAATATACCTACGAGCAGTACTTC. The rearrangement uses TRBV27 and TRBJ2-7; possible D gene TRBD1, 5 bases. Germline assignment: CDR1 MNHEY and CDR2 SMNVEV (reference sequence). This CDR3 contains 14 residues. Trimming took 5 bases from V and 2 from J, leaving 13 bases between them.

The gene calls are TRBV4-3 and TRBJ1-2; unclear D gene. Germline-derived CDR1 and CDR2 are LGHNA and YSLEER. Trimming cost V 1 base and J 0 bases, with 9 bases left between them. This CDR3 region has 15 residues. CDR3 in DNA: TGCGCCAGCAGCCAAGTTATCGGCACTAACTATGGCTACACCTTC. Its translation: CASSQVIGTNYGYTF.

This chain joins TRBV13 and TRBJ2-5, with 13 bases fitting TRBD2. The DNA end is a closer match to TRBJ2-7, so the J assignment may be wrong. There are 16 residues in the CDR3. CDR1 and CDR2 from the germline V gene are PRHDT and FYEKMQ (reference sequence). For the CDR3, the DNA is TGTGCCAGCAGCTCAGGAACCGGGACTAGCGGGGCCGAGCAGTACTTC. This encodes CASSSGTGTSGAEQYF.

The chain combines TRBV4-1 with TRBJ2-1, with TRBD1 matching 7 bases. CDR3 size: 16 residues. The J segment lost 5 bases and the V segment lost 3 bases, leaving 10 bases of the junction unmatched. Germline CDR1 is MGHRA and CDR2 is YSYEKL. The CDR3 region is CASSHTPGQSNNEQFF. The DNA of the CDR3 is TGCGCCAGCAGCCATACACCGGGACAGTCGAACAATGAGCAGTTCTTC.

CDR3 nucleotides: TGTGCCAGCAGCACCTCGGGACTAGCGGGGGGGTACAATGAGCAGTTCTTC. Its translation: CASSTSGLAGGYNEQFF. V usage is TRBV7-6 and J usage is TRBJ2-1; TRBD2 matches 16 bases. The CDR3 contains 17 residues. The germline CDR1 and CDR2 sequences are SGHVS and FNYEAQ. Trimming at V came to 5 bases and at J to 4 bases, leaving 5 bases not matched to a gene.

The gene calls are TRBV15 and TRBJ2-1, with 8 nucleotides matching TRBD1. The CDR3 runs to 14 residues. Germline CDR1 and CDR2: LNHNV and YYDKDF (reference sequence). V shed 5 bases, J shed 9 bases, and the junction held 9 bases outside the gene matches. CDR3 sequence: CATSAGTGILEQFF. DNA for the CDR3: TGTGCCACCAGCGCCGGGACAGGTATTCTTGAGCAGTTCTTC.

The rearrangement uses TRBV4-3 and TRBJ1-1, with D possibly being TRBD1 (6 bases). Germline V gives CDR1 LGHNA, CDR2 YSLEER. Trimming took off 0 bases at V and 4 bases at J, with 15 bases between the two ends. This CDR3 has 16 amino acids. The CDR3 region is CASSQEVRQGRTEAFF. The CDR3 DNA follows: TGCGCCAGCAGCCAAGAGGTTAGGCAGGGGCGCACTGAAGCTTTCTTT.